This T cell receptor (beta chain) was documented in a study of cytomegalovirus exposure and HLA in healthy donors. About the research overall: An earlier analysis found some 120 million unique TCR beta sequences from about 179 million T cells. Study-level results: Later analysis showed most CMV-associated TCR beta chains appearing HLA-restricted. Judged likely to be a sequencing artifact was a cluster of highly shared sequence variants. Reported results showed that the classifier diagnosed cytomegalovirus status with high specificity and sensitivity.

The PCR employed 60 Vbeta primers together with 13 Jbeta primers. The data were produced by immunoSEQ multiplex PCR, yet TCRdb's version contains in-frame clones alone and is incomplete. The sample contains around 160,000 clones, approximately 78% of which appear only once. The germline V gene encodes CDR1 SGHTA and CDR2 FQGTGA. Trimming removed 4 bases from V and 4 bases from J; junction bases left unmatched: 9. The CDR3 spans 16 residues. Remarks on this clone: Its antigen is as yet unknown.

This sequence was found in a man aged 35 to 55 in good health and CMV-seropositive. The chain has TRBV7-3 and TRBJ2-3; TRBD1 matches 9 bases. Sequencing was done on a sample of PBMCs. DNA for the CDR3: TGTGCCAGCAGCTCACAGGGGGCGGGAGTTGCAGATACGCAGTATTTT. Amino acids: CASSSQGAGVADTQYF.